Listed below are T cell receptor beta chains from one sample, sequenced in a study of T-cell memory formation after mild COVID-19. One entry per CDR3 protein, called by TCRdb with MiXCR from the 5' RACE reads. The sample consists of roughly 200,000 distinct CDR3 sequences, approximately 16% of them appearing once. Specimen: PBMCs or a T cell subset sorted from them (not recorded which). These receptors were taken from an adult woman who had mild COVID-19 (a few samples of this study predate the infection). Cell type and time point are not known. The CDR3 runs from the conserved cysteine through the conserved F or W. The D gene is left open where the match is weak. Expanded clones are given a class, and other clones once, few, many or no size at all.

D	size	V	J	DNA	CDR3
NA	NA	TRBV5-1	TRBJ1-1	TGCGCCAGCAGCTTGGTAGGGGAAGGAGGGACTGAAGCTTTCTTT	CASSLVGEGGTEAFF
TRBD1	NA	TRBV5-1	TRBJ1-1	TGCGCCAGCAGCTGGCACAGGGGCGAGAACACTGAAGCTTTCTTT	CASSWHRGENTEAFF
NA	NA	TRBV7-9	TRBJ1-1	TGTGCCAGCAGCTTAGGGAGGATTGGGACAAGGGGGACTACTGAAGCTTTCTTT	CASSLGRIGTRGTTEAFF
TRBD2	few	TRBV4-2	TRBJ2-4	TGTGCCAGCAGCCAAGAGAATAGCGGGAGGGCCGGACACATTCAGTACTTC	CASSQENSGRAGHIQYF
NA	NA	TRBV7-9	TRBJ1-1	TGTGCCAGCAGCTCCCCTGACCACCCTAGGGGGAACACTGAAGCTTTCTTT	CASSSPDHPRGNTEAFF
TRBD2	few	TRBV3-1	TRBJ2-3	TGTGCCAGCAGCCCCCCTAGCGGGACGGTGGGATCGGATACGCAGTATTTT	CASSPPSGTVGSDTQYF
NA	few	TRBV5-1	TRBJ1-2	TGCGCCAGCAGCTTGGTCCCCGGGGACGGCTACACCTTC	CASSLVPGDGYTF
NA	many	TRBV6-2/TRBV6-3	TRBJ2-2	TGTGCCAGCAGGCCTGGAGGTTTCGGGGAGCTGTTTTTT	CASRPGGFGELFF
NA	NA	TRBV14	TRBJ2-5	TGTGCCAGCAGCCAAGGACTCCGGTACCAAGAGACCCAGTACTTC	CASSQGLRYQETQYF
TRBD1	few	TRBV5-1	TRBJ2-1	TGCGCCAGCAGTCCTCCTGACGGGACAGGTCTCAATGAGCAGTTCTTC	CASSPPDGTGLNEQFF
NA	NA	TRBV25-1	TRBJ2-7	TGTGCCAGCAGTGAATTGTTAGGCAGGGGCACCTACGAGCAGTACTTC	CASSELLGRGTYEQYF
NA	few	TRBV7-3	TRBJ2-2	TGTGCCAGCAGCTTCGGGACGGAGAACACCGGGGAGCTGTTTTTT	CASSFGTENTGELFF
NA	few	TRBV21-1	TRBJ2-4	TGTGCCAGCAGCCAGACCAATCCCACGGGGACTCTAGCCAAAAACATTCAGTACTTC	CASSQTNPTGTLAKNIQYF
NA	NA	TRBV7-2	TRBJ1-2	TGTGCCAGCAGCTTAGTGGGGGGCTACACCTTC	CASSLVGGYTF
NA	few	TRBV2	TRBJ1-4	TGTGCCAGCAGTGAAGCGGGTAGTGGAGGGACTAATGAAAAACTGTTTTTT	CASSEAGSGGTNEKLFF
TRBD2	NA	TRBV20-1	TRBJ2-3	TGCAGTGCTAGGAGGGGCGGGAGGGCCGTCGGGGCAGATACGCAGTATTTT	CSARRGGRAVGADTQYF
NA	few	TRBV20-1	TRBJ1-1	TGCAGTGCTAGCACTCAGGTTTCCAGGAACACTGAAGCTTTCTTT	CSASTQVSRNTEAFF
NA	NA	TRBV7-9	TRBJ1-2	TGTGCCAGCAGCTTAGAGGCGCCGGTTGCGGGCTATGGCTACACCTTC	CASSLEAPVAGYGYTF
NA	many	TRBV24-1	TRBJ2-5	TGTGCCACCAGTGATTCCGGCAGGGGAGAGACCCAGTACTTC	CATSDSGRGETQYF
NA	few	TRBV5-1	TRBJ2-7	TGCGCCAGCCGACAACAGGGCTACGAGCAGTACTTC	CASRQQGYEQYF
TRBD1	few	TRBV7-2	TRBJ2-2	TGTGCCAGCAGCTTAGGGACAGGGGGCGGGGAGCTGTTTTTT	CASSLGTGGGELFF
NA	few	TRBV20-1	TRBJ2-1	TGCAGTGCTAGAGATATTTGGGGGGTTAGCTCCTACAATGAGCAGTTCTTC	CSARDIWGVSSYNEQFF
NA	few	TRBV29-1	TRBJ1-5	TGCAGCGTTGTCACGGCATGGGAGGAGCCCCAGCATTTT	CSVVTAWEEPQHF
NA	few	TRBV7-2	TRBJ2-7	TGTGCCAGCAGCTTACAGGGGGGCCACTACGAGCAGTACTTC	CASSLQGGHYEQYF
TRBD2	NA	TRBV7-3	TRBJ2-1	TGTGCCAGCAGCTTAACCCCGGGAGGGGGGCCCAATGAGCAGTTCTTC	CASSLTPGGGPNEQFF
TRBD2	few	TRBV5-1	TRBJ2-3	TGCGCCAGCAGCAGACTAGCGGACATCAAGGGGGATACGCAGTATTTT	CASSRLADIKGDTQYF
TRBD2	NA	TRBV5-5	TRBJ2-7	TGTGCCAGCAGCTCAGCGGGGGGACGCTCCTACGAGCAGTACTTC	CASSSAGGRSYEQYF
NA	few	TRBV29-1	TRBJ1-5	TGCAGCGTCAGAGATCATAGCAATCAGCCCCAGCATTTT	CSVRDHSNQPQHF
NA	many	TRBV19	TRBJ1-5	TGTGCCAGTACGCAGCAGGGCCTTCAGCCCCAGCATTTT	CASTQQGLQPQHF